This T cell receptor (beta chain) was obtained from a study of cytomegalovirus exposure and HLA in healthy donors. Study-wide results and limits: Because they were indistinguishable, some V segments, including TRBV6-2 and TRBV6-3, were excluded. CMV serostatus was the sole immune exposure data available. Most TCR sequences were seen very rarely across donors, but some public TCRs occurred in many. Later genetic work tied a missense DCLRE1C variant to beta-chain V and J trimming.

Trimming stripped 0 bases from V and 4 bases from J, with 12 bases between. The V gene's germline CDR1 is SGHTA and CDR2 FQGNSA. The CDR3 is made up of 15 amino acids. Points on this clone: Its antigen is not known.

Vbeta (60) and Jbeta (13) primers were used in the PCR. Assay used: immunoSEQ multiplex PCR; TCRdb lists only in-frame clones, some missing. The sample has roughly 100,000 clones, just over 70% seen once. This TCR came from a boy between 10 and 17 years old in good health and CMV-seronegative. The sequenced sample was PBMCs. The V and J genes are TRBV7-2 and TRBJ2-5; possible D gene TRBD2, 6 bases. CDR3 DNA sequence: TGTGCCAGCAGCTTAGCCCACGGGACTGGAGAGACCCAGTACTTC. Amino acid sequence: CASSLAHGTGETQYF.